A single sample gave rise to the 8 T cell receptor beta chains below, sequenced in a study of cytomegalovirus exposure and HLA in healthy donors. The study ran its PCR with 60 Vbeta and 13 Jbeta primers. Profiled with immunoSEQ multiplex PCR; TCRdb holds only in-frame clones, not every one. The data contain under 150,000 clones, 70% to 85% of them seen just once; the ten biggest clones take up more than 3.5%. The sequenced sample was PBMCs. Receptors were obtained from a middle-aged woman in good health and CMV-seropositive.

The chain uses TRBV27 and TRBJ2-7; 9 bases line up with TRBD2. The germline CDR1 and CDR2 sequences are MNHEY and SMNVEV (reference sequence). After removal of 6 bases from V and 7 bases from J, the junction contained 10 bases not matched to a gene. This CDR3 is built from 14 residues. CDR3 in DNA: TGTGCCAGCAGGGGGGAGGTTAGCGGGAGTGAGCAGTACTTC. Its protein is CASRGEVSGSEQYF.

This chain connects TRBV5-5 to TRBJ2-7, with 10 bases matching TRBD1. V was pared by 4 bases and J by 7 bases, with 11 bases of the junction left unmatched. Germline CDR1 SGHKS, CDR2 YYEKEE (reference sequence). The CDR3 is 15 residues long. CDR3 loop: CASSPGTGATSEQYF. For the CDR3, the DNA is TGTGCCAGCAGCCCTGGGACAGGGGCCACCTCAGAGCAGTACTTC.

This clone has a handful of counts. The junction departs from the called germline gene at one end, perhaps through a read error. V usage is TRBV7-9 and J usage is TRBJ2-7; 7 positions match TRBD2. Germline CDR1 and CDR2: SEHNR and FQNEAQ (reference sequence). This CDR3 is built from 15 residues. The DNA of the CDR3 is TGTTCCAGCAGCTTAGGTCGACTAGCCACCTACGAGCAGTACTTC. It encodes CSSSLGRLATYEQYF.

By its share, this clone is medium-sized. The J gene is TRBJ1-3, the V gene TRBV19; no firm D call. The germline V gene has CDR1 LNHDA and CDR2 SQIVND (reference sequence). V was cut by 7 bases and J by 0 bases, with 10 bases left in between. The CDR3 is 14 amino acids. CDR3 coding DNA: TGTGCCAGTACTCCAGGAAGCTCTGGAAACACCATATATTTT. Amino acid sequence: CASTPGSSGNTIYF. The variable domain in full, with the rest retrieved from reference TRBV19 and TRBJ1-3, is DGGITQSPKYLFRKEGQNVTLSCEQNLNHDAMYWYRQDPGQGLRLIYYSQIVNDFQKGDIAEGYSVSREKKESFPLTVTSAQKNPTAFYLCASTPGSSGNTIYFGEGSWLTVV.

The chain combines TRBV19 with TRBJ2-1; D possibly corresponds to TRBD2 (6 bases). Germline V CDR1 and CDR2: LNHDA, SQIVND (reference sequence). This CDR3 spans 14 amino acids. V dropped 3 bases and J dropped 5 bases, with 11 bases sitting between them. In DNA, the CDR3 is TGTGCCAGTAGTATGGAGGGACCCCACAATGAGCAGTTCTTC. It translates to CASSMEGPHNEQFF.

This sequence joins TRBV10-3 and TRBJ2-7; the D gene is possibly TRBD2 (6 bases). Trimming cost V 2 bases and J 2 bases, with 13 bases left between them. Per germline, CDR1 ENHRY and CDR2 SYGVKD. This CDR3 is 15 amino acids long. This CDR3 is CAISEGTPGAYEQYF. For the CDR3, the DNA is TGTGCCATCAGTGAGGGGACCCCGGGAGCCTACGAGCAGTACTTC.

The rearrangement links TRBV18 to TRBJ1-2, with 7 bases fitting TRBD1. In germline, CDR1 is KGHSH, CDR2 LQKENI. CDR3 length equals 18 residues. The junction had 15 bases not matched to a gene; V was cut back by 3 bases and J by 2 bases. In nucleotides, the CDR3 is TGTGCCAGCTCACCGTTAATGCCCACGGGACAGAACAACTATGGCTACACCTTC. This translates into CASSPLMPTGQNNYGYTF.

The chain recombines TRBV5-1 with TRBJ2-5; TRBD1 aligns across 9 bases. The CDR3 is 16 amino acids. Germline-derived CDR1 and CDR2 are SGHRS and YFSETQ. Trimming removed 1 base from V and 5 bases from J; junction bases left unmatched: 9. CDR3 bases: TGCGCCAGCAGCTTGACAGGGGGCGTTCAAGGGGAGACCCAGTACTTC. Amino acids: CASSLTGGVQGETQYF.